This record covers a single T cell receptor beta chain. Its target is not known. At one end the junction does not follow the germline gene, possibly because of a read error. Previously, flow cytometry had revealed CD8+CD57+ cell expansion in the patients chosen for sequencing. The patients, all of them, had severe acquired aplastic anemia. Patients were untreated when blood was sampled. The CDR3 runs to 14 residues. CDR1 is SGHTA and CDR2 is FQGNSA in the germline V gene. This entry is derived from a study of CD8+CD57+ T cells in acquired aplastic anemia. About the study: Isolated CD4+ and CD8+ cells, once sorted, yielded DNA averaging about 3.2 ug. Broader study findings: Simpson's diversity of CD8+ cells was not significantly different in patients compared with controls.

Genomic DNA templated the TCR beta VDJ and CDR3 profiling. MiXCR, applied by TCRdb to the reads, yields one record per CDR3 protein. This sample yields 270,000 or so distinct CDR3 sequences, of which 70% to 85% are seen a single time; approximately 40% belongs to the top ten. The receptor was isolated from a human donor with aplastic anemia. This chain joins TRBV7-2 and TRBJ1-1; maybe TRBD1 (6 bases). Source material: sorted CD4+, CD8+, or CD8+CD57+ T cells (not recorded which) from PBMCs. The CDR3 protein is CASGLSTGMTEAFF. CDR3 nucleotide sequence: TGTGCCAGCGGCTTATCTACAGGGATGACTGAAGCTTTCTTT.